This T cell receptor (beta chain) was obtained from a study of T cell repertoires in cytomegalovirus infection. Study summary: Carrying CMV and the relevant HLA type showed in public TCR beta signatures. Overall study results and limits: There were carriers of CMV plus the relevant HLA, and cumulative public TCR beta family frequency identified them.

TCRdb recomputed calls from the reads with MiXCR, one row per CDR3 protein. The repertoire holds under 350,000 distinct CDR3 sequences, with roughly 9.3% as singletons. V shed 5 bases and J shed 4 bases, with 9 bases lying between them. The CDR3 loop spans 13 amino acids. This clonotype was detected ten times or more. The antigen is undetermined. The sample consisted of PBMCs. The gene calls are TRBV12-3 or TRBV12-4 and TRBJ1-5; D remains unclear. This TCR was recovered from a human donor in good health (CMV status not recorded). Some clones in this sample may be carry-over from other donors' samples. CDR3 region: CASSPDANQPQHF. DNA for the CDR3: TGTGCCAGCAGTCCGGACGCGAATCAGCCCCAGCATTTT.